These T cell receptor beta chains were read from a single sample in a study of OX40 agonist ivuxolimab in advanced cancers. Data came from immunoSEQ multiplex PCR; TCRdb stores just in-frame clones and leaves some out. The data show tens of thousands of clones, around 90% seen once. Material: CD4+ or CD8+ T cells sorted from blood, obtained in a trial of the OX40 agonist ivuxolimab. The receptors shown here come from an adult with an advanced solid tumor such as melanoma, head and neck, liver or kidney cancer. Both conserved end residues are part of each CDR3. Each record gives: CDR3 DNA, CDR3 protein, J gene, clone size, D gene, V gene. The D gene is left open where the match is weak. Some rows have no size entry. The others give once, few or many, or a class for an expanded clone.

DNA: TGTGCCAGCAGCCAACCGATGGGACAGGGAGGGTATCAAGGCTACACCTTC
CDR3: CASSQPMGQGGYQGYTF
J: TRBJ1-2
size: -
D: TRBD1
V: TRBV7-9

DNA: TGTGCCAGCAGTTACTCGGCGGCCGTTGATGGGGAGCTGTTTTTT
CDR3: CASSYSAAVDGELFF
J: TRBJ2-2
size: -
D: -
V: TRBV6-6

DNA: TGTGCCAGCAGCATAGGGACAGCCACCGGGGAGCTGTTTTTT
CDR3: CASSIGTATGELFF
J: TRBJ2-2
size: -
D: TRBD1
V: TRBV7-9

DNA: TGTGCCAGCAGTGCCTCGACAGGATACAATGAGCAGTTCTTC
CDR3: CASSASTGYNEQFF
J: TRBJ2-1
size: -
D: -
V: TRBV6-4

DNA: TGTGCCAGTAGTCCCCCTCCGGGCAGAAAAACTAACTATGGCTACACCTTC
CDR3: CASSPPPGRKTNYGYTF
J: TRBJ1-2
size: -
D: -
V: TRBV19

DNA: TGTGCCAGCGGATCCAAACTAGCGGGAGGGAACAATGAGCAGTTCTTC
CDR3: CASGSKLAGGNNEQFF
J: TRBJ2-1
size: -
D: TRBD2
V: TRBV6-6

DNA: TGCGCCAGCAGCCCAGAACTAGCGGGAGACGAGCAGTTCTTC
CDR3: CASSPELAGDEQFF
J: TRBJ2-1
size: once
D: TRBD2
V: TRBV4-1

DNA: TGTGCCAGCCAGACAGGGTTTAACACCGGGGAGCTGTTTTTT
CDR3: CASQTGFNTGELFF
J: TRBJ2-2
size: -
D: TRBD1
V: TRBV28

DNA: TGCGCCAGCAGCTTGGGGCGGAACACCGGGGAGCTGTTTTTT
CDR3: CASSLGRNTGELFF
J: TRBJ2-2
size: -
D: -
V: TRBV5-1

DNA: TGTGCCAGCAGCTTTGGCTACAATGAGCAGTTCTTC
CDR3: CASSFGYNEQFF
J: TRBJ2-1
size: -
D: -
V: TRBV5-4

DNA: TGTGCCAGCAGCTTGCTGAAAACCGGTACAGCGGGGGCCTTAGAGACCCAGTACTTC
CDR3: CASSLLKTGTAGALETQYF
J: TRBJ2-5
size: -
D: TRBD2
V: TRBV4-2

DNA: TGTGCCCTTCGCCTCTTGGACAGTCCTAGCACAGATACGCAGTATTTT
CDR3: CALRLLDSPSTDTQYF
J: TRBJ2-3
size: -
D: -
V: TRBV30

DNA: TGCGCCAGCAGCTTCAGGGGGACTAGCGGGGTCTCCTACGAGCAGTACTTC
CDR3: CASSFRGTSGVSYEQYF
J: TRBJ2-7
size: -
D: TRBD2
V: TRBV5-1

DNA: TGTGCCAGCAGCCCGATGACTAGCGGGAGCTACGAGCAGTACTTC
CDR3: CASSPMTSGSYEQYF
J: TRBJ2-7
size: -
D: TRBD2
V: TRBV7-9

DNA: TGCGCCAGCAGTCGTAGCGGTTCCTACGAGCAGTACTTC
CDR3: CASSRSGSYEQYF
J: TRBJ2-7
size: -
D: -
V: TRBV4-1

DNA: TGTGCCAGCAGCGACAGGGTTTGGAACACTGAAGCTTTCTTT
CDR3: CASSDRVWNTEAFF
J: TRBJ1-1
size: -
D: TRBD1
V: TRBV14

DNA: TGTGCCAGCAGGTCCGACGCGGGTAACTATGGCTACACCTTC
CDR3: CASRSDAGNYGYTF
J: TRBJ1-2
size: -
D: -
V: TRBV9

DNA: TGTGCCAGCAGCTTAAGAGGAAAGCGGGAGGGGCTGTGTAAGACCCAGTACTTC
CDR3: CASSLRGKREGLCKTQYF
J: TRBJ2-5
size: -
D: TRBD2
V: TRBV7-3

DNA: TGCGCCAGCAGCCGCGGGGACAGGTCCTACGAGCAGTACTTC
CDR3: CASSRGDRSYEQYF
J: TRBJ2-7
size: -
D: TRBD1
V: TRBV4-1

DNA: TGTGCCAGTAGTAGTGGACTAGCGGGGGGAAATGAGCAGTTCTTC
CDR3: CASSSGLAGGNEQFF
J: TRBJ2-1
size: -
D: TRBD2
V: TRBV19

DNA: TGCGCCAGCAGCCGCCTTGGCGGGAGCTCCTACAATGAGCAGTTCTTC
CDR3: CASSRLGGSSYNEQFF
J: TRBJ2-1
size: -
D: TRBD2
V: TRBV4-1

DNA: TGTGCCAGCAGGCCAAGTCGAGCGGGAGTTACGGGGGAGCTGTTTTTT
CDR3: CASRPSRAGVTGELFF
J: TRBJ2-2
size: -
D: TRBD2
V: TRBV13

DNA: TGTGCCAGCAGTTTTACTGGGAGGGATGAGCAGTTCTTC
CDR3: CASSFTGRDEQFF
J: TRBJ2-1
size: -
D: TRBD2
V: TRBV28

DNA: TGTGCCAGCAGTTTAAGGGGTTCGGAGACCCAGTACTTC
CDR3: CASSLRGSETQYF
J: TRBJ2-5
size: -
D: -
V: TRBV28

DNA: TGTGCCAGCAGTTTGACAGGGGGTTTTCCTCTTCGGGGCTACACCTTC
CDR3: CASSLTGGFPLRGYTF
J: TRBJ1-2
size: -
D: TRBD1
V: TRBV27

DNA: TGTGCCAGCAGTTTTGCGGGGACAGGCTACGAGCAGTACTTC
CDR3: CASSFAGTGYEQYF
J: TRBJ2-7
size: -
D: TRBD1
V: TRBV28

DNA: TGTGCCAGCAGTTTAGACGTGTATTACGAGCAGTACTTC
CDR3: CASSLDVYYEQYF
J: TRBJ2-7
size: -
D: -
V: TRBV28

DNA: TGCGCCAGCAGCCAAGTTTGGGGGAGTGGAGGAGAGACCCAGTACTTC
CDR3: CASSQVWGSGGETQYF
J: TRBJ2-5
size: -
D: -
V: TRBV4-1

DNA: TGTGCCAGCAGCTTAGCAGGGGTGGGAGGGCCTTACGAGCAGTACTTC
CDR3: CASSLAGVGGPYEQYF
J: TRBJ2-7
size: -
D: TRBD2
V: TRBV7-8

DNA: TGCGCCAGCAGCTCCGGGAACTCCTACGAGCAGTACTTC
CDR3: CASSSGNSYEQYF
J: TRBJ2-7
size: few
D: -
V: TRBV5-1

DNA: TGTGCCTGGAGTACCACAGGGTACACTGAAGCTTTCTTT
CDR3: CAWSTTGYTEAFF
J: TRBJ1-1
size: -
D: -
V: TRBV30

DNA: TGTGCCAGCAGTGTTAAATGGTACAATGAGCAGTTCTTC
CDR3: CASSVKWYNEQFF
J: TRBJ2-1
size: few
D: -
V: TRBV6-1

DNA: TGTGCCAGCAGTGAAGGGGAGACCCAGTACTTC
CDR3: CASSEGETQYF
J: TRBJ2-5
size: -
D: -
V: TRBV2

DNA: TGTGCCAGCTCACCTAGCGGGGGAAACACAGATACGCAGTATTTT
CDR3: CASSPSGGNTDTQYF
J: TRBJ2-3
size: -
D: TRBD2
V: TRBV18

DNA: TGCGCCAGCAGCCCTCAGACAGGTTTCTCCTACGAGCAGTACTTC
CDR3: CASSPQTGFSYEQYF
J: TRBJ2-7
size: -
D: -
V: TRBV5-1

DNA: TGTGCCAGCAGCCAAGAAAACTTTATGGGGGGTTACACCGGGGAGCTGTTTTTT
CDR3: CASSQENFMGGYTGELFF
J: TRBJ2-2
size: -
D: -
V: TRBV4-2

DNA: TGTGCCAGCAGTTTATCGATAAGGGGTGGGGACACTGAAGCTTTCTTT
CDR3: CASSLSIRGGDTEAFF
J: TRBJ1-1
size: -
D: -
V: TRBV27

DNA: TGTGCCAGCAGCCCTAGTACTAGCGGGACTAGCACAGATACGCAGTATTTT
CDR3: CASSPSTSGTSTDTQYF
J: TRBJ2-3
size: once
D: TRBD2
V: TRBV7-9

DNA: TGTGCCAGCAGTAAAGAGGACAGGGTCCCCTACGAGCAGTACTTC
CDR3: CASSKEDRVPYEQYF
J: TRBJ2-7
size: -
D: TRBD1
V: TRBV11-2

DNA: TGTGCCAGCGGTAGACAGGCGCATGCTGAGCAGTTCTTC
CDR3: CASGRQAHAEQFF
J: TRBJ2-1
size: few
D: -
V: TRBV27

DNA: TGTGCCAGCAGTGAGATAGCGGGAGCTGCTTCCTACAATGAGCAGTTCTTC
CDR3: CASSEIAGAASYNEQFF
J: TRBJ2-1
size: -
D: TRBD2
V: TRBV6-4

DNA: TGTGCCAGCAGCCAATGGTCTACGGCGGGAGGCTCCTACAATGAGCAGTTCTTC
CDR3: CASSQWSTAGGSYNEQFF
J: TRBJ2-1
size: -
D: TRBD2
V: TRBV4-2

DNA: TGTGCCAGCAGTAAGGGGGTAAATCAAGAGACCCAGTACTTC
CDR3: CASSKGVNQETQYF
J: TRBJ2-5
size: -
D: -
V: TRBV7-8

DNA: TGCGCCAGCAGCCCCGAAACCTCAGGGTGGCAAGAGACCCAGTACTTC
CDR3: CASSPETSGWQETQYF
J: TRBJ2-5
size: -
D: -
V: TRBV5-1

DNA: TGTGCCAGCAGCTTAGTGGGGACAGGGGCCTACGAGCAGTACTTC
CDR3: CASSLVGTGAYEQYF
J: TRBJ2-7
size: -
D: TRBD1
V: TRBV11-3

DNA: TGTGCCAGCAGCCCGACTATCATCGAGCAGTTCTTC
CDR3: CASSPTIIEQFF
J: TRBJ2-1
size: -
D: -
V: TRBV11-3

DNA: TGTGCCAGCTCACCAATCAGGGTTGAAAAACTGTTTTTT
CDR3: CASSPIRVEKLFF
J: TRBJ1-4
size: -
D: -
V: TRBV18

DNA: TGTGCTAGTGGTCCTACGACAGGGGGCTATGGAAACACCATATATTTT
CDR3: CASGPTTGGYGNTIYF
J: TRBJ1-3
size: -
D: TRBD1
V: TRBV12-5

DNA: TGTGCCAGCAGCCCAAGAGAAGATTTCTACGAGCAGTACTTC
CDR3: CASSPREDFYEQYF
J: TRBJ2-7
size: -
D: -
V: TRBV7-9

DNA: TGTGCCAGCAGTACACAGGGGAATGAGCAGTTCTTC
CDR3: CASSTQGNEQFF
J: TRBJ2-1
size: -
D: TRBD1
V: TRBV27

DNA: TGTGCCAGCAGCGTTCAGGAGGGCTACGAGCAGTACTTC
CDR3: CASSVQEGYEQYF
J: TRBJ2-7
size: -
D: -
V: TRBV6-1

DNA: TGTGCCAGCAGTGCGGGACTAGCGGGGATTACAGTGGGCTACGAGCAGTACTTC
CDR3: CASSAGLAGITVGYEQYF
J: TRBJ2-7
size: -
D: TRBD2
V: TRBV6-1

DNA: TGTGCCAGCAGCTTAGCGGAGTCCAGCTCCTACGAGCAGTACTTC
CDR3: CASSLAESSSYEQYF
J: TRBJ2-7
size: -
D: -
V: TRBV7-3